The entry below gives a single T cell receptor (beta chain) sequence along with its context. The source of the sample is a study of blood T cell repertoires in COVID-19. At the level of the study: Sites in the United States, Italy and Spain provided acute and convalescent COVID-19 samples. PBMCs, B-cell-depleted T cells, or T cells were the source of the cDNA or gDNA that made up the material.

Authors' analysis steps: It was from reference gene primer amplification that nucleated cell counts were estimated. Measured with immunoSEQ multiplex PCR; TCRdb has only the in-frame clones, and not every one. The V and J calls and the clone size are those of that table, but D and trimming were determined from the DNA. The sample holds 240,000 or so clones, roughly four fifths seen once. This CDR3 region has 13 residues. Trimming removed 0 bases at V and 8 bases at J, with 9 bases between. Germline assignment: CDR1 SGHKS and CDR2 YYEKEE (reference sequence). The clonotype was recovered from a woman in her sixties with active or convalescent COVID-19. Sequenced: peripheral blood. The chain uses TRBV5-5 and TRBJ2-1, with a possible D match to TRBD2 (5 bases). CDR3 residues: CASSLGGGDEQFF. The CDR3 DNA follows: TGTGCCAGCAGCTTGGGTGGAGGCGATGAGCAGTTCTTC.